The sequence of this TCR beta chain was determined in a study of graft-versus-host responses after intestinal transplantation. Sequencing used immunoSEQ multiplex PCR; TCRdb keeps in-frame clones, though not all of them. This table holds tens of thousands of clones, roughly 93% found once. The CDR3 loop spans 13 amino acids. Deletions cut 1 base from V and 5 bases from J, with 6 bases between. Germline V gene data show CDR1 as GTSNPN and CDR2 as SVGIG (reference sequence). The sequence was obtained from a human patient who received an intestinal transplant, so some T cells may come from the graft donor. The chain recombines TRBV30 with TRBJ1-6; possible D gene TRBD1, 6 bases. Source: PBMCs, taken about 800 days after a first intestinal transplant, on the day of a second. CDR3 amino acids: CAWSEGDNSPLHF. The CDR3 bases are TGTGCCTGGAGTGAGGGGGATAATTCACCCCTCCACTTT.